Here is one TCR beta chain with its context. This specimen comes from a study of T cells in tumors after PD-1 blockade. Whole-study context: Patients had no prior checkpoint blockade, systemic immunosuppressants, or anti-cancer therapy within 4 weeks. Blood samples averaged about 120,000 templates (range about 22,000-280,000) and 36,536 unique clonotypes.

Using immunoSEQ multiplex PCR, the repertoire was profiled, and TCRdb retains in-frame clones only, with some absent. The table lists about 20,000 clones, roughly 80% of them singletons. V shed 3 bases and J 9 bases; nucleotides not matched to a gene: 8. The CDR3 has 15 residues. Looked up from germline, CDR1 is MRHNA and CDR2 is SNTAGT. The sequenced sample was PBMCs, obtained after anti-PD-1 therapy. The rearrangement uses TRBV6-4 and TRBJ2-1, with TRBD1 matching over 10 bases. The receptor was derived from a human donor with advanced basal cell or squamous cell carcinoma (not recorded which). The DNA of the CDR3 is TGTGCCAGCAGTGATATGGGACAGGGGATAGGTGAGCAGTTCTTC. Protein sequence: CASSDMGQGIGEQFF.